These 29 T cell receptor beta chains share one sample of origin, sequenced in a study of beta chain features in type 1 diabetes listed by TCRdb under 2018. Library preparation was by the immunoSEQ multiplex PCR assay. The entire isolated RNA was reverse transcribed using the High Capacity cDNA Reverse Transcription Kit, and thus expressed TCRB transcripts were sequenced. Not all clones reach the TCRdb copy of this immuneACCESS table, which keeps in-frame sequences only. Checked studies attribute under half of the gap to unresolved V genes and leave the rest unexplained. The sample table contains 350,000 or so clones; only one count was recorded for around 19% of them. The ten largest clones capture under 0.055% of the sample. The sequencing sample was made of naive CD4+ T cells from blood. Interpreted using the paper, the cell subset or site label stands for: true naive CD4+ T cells. All receptors come from a woman between 18 and 30 years old in good health.

The rearrangement links TRBV11-2 to TRBJ2-7; 10 bases line up with TRBD1. V gave up 5 bases and J gave up 5 bases; unmatched junction bases: 9. CDR3 length: 15 amino acids. The germline CDR1 and CDR2 sequences are SGHAT and FQNNGV. CDR3 sequence (DNA): TGTGCCAGCAGCCCTTTAGGGACAGGGGCCCACGAGCAGTACTTC. Protein: CASSPLGTGAHEQYF. The variable domain in full, with the rest retrieved from reference TRBV11-2 and TRBJ2-7, is EAGVAQSPRYKIIEKRQSVAFWCNPISGHATLYWYQQILGQGPKLLIQFQNNGVVDDSQLPKDRFSAERLKGVDSTLKIQPAKLEDSAVYLCASSPLGTGAHEQYFGPGTRLTVT.

V and J are TRBV4-1 and TRBJ1-2; 8 nucleotides agree with TRBD1. This CDR3 region has 16 residues. Per germline, CDR1 MGHRA and CDR2 YSYEKL. V gave up 8 bases and J gave up 8 bases; unmatched junction bases: 19. This chain's CDR3 is CASEPNVAQGAKGYTF. CDR3 nucleotide sequence: TGCGCCAGCGAACCTAACGTAGCGCAGGGGGCTAAAGGCTACACCTTC.

Only a few counts were recorded for this clone. The chain couples TRBV7-2 to TRBJ1-2; 12 nucleotides match TRBD1. This CDR3 has 16 amino acids. Losses at the gene ends were 0 bases for V and 8 bases for J; bases not matched to a gene: 7. Germline lookup yields CDR1 SGHTA and CDR2 FQGNSA. Here the CDR3 reads CASSLASGTGGAGYTF. The CDR3 DNA reads as TGTGCCAGCAGCTTAGCCAGCGGGACAGGGGGCGCCGGCTACACCTTC.

Only a few counts were recorded for this clone. The CDR3 nucleotides read TGTGCCAGCAGCCTCGGAGGGGGGGGTTTCAATGAGCAGTTCTTC. This encodes CASSLGGGGFNEQFF. The chain couples TRBV7-2 to TRBJ2-1; the D gene is possibly TRBD2 (7 bases). From germline, CDR1 is SGHTA and CDR2 FQGNSA. CDR3 length: 15 residues. V gave up 5 bases and J gave up 6 bases, with 17 bases separating them.

This clone has just a few counts. The chain employs TRBV7-3 and TRBJ2-1, with D perhaps TRBD2 (6 bases). The V end lost 2 bases, the J end lost 14 bases, and 16 bases lay between the germline ends. The CDR3 runs to 13 residues. CDR1 and CDR2 (germline): SGHTA, FQGTGA. The CDR3 sequence: CASSLHGPPGEFF. The DNA for the CDR3 is TGTGCCAGCAGCTTACACGGCCCCCCGGGGGAGTTCTTC.

This clone turned up a few times. The V and J genes are TRBV11-2 and TRBJ2-1; 12 bases fit TRBD2. The ends lost 4 bases at V and 7 bases at J; junction bases unmatched: 8. The CDR3 has 16 residues. Germline CDR1 SGHAT, CDR2 FQNNGV. CDR3 nucleotides: TGTGCCAGCAGCTCGAGACTAGCGGGAGTGGGGAATGAGCAGTTCTTC. Translating gives CASSSRLAGVGNEQFF.

In this sample, this clone turned up a few times. CDR3 nucleotide sequence: TGCGCCAGCAGCCAAGAAAGCTCTTCTCCCTACGAGCAGTACTTC. Translated, it gives CASSQESSSPYEQYF. This sequence joins TRBV4-3 and TRBJ2-7, with D uncertain. The CDR3 has 15 amino acids. V lost 0 bases and J 2 bases, leaving 11 bases between the germline ends. Looked up from germline, CDR1 is LGHNA and CDR2 is YSLEER.

This clone has just a few counts. The chain is built from TRBV11-2 and TRBJ2-6; TRBD2 is a possible D gene (6 bases). This CDR3 has 17 amino acids. The germline CDR1 and CDR2 sequences are SGHAT and FQNNGV. Trimming took 7 bases from V and 0 from J, leaving 16 bases between them. The CDR3 reads CASTRSGSGSGANVLTF. CDR3 coding DNA: TGTGCCAGCACCCGAAGCGGTAGCGGCTCTGGGGCCAACGTCCTGACTTTC.

Only a few counts were recorded for this clone. This sequence joins TRBV7-2 and TRBJ2-1, with 11 bases matching TRBD2. The CDR3 is made up of 15 amino acids. V lost 5 bases, J lost 7 bases, and 7 bases stayed unmatched. Per the germline V gene, CDR1 is SGHTA and CDR2 is FQGNSA. The CDR3 sequence: CASSRTSGSLNEQFF. CDR3 in DNA: TGTGCCAGCAGCCGCACTAGCGGGAGCTTGAATGAGCAGTTCTTC.

This clone was seen a handful of times. The chain has TRBV25-1 and TRBJ2-6, with 8 bases identical to TRBD2. Trimming cost V 10 bases and J 0 bases; bases outside gene matches: 11. CDR3 size: 17 residues. Germline assignment: CDR1 MGHDK and CDR2 SYGVNS. The DNA of the CDR3 is TGTGCCACCTCCGGGACTAGAGGGCACTCTGGGGCCAACGTCCTGACTTTC. It encodes CATSGTRGHSGANVLTF.

The chain employs TRBV6-1 and TRBJ2-3; the match to TRBD2 covers 8 bases. V lost 1 base, J lost 3 bases, and 3 bases stayed unmatched. In germline, CDR1 is MNHNS, CDR2 SASEGT. The CDR3 is made up of 15 amino acids. The CDR3 sequence: CASSEGLARTDTQYF. For the CDR3, the DNA is TGTGCCAGCAGTGAAGGACTAGCGAGGACAGATACGCAGTATTTT.

The chain combines TRBV11-2 with TRBJ2-7; D is uncertain. This CDR3 is built from 14 residues. In germline, CDR1 is SGHAT, CDR2 FQNNGV. Trimming stripped 1 base from V and 2 bases from J, with 9 bases between. The CDR3 nucleotides are TGTGCCAGCAGCTTAGGTCTAGTACCCTACGAGCAGTACTTC. Its translation: CASSLGLVPYEQYF. The whole variable domain, filled in from reference TRBV11-2 and TRBJ2-7, reads EAGVAQSPRYKIIEKRQSVAFWCNPISGHATLYWYQQILGQGPKLLIQFQNNGVVDDSQLPKDRFSAERLKGVDSTLKIQPAKLEDSAVYLCASSLGLVPYEQYFGPGTRLTVT.

The chain employs TRBV15 and TRBJ2-7, with 8 bases aligning to TRBD1. Germline-derived CDR1 and CDR2 are LNHNV and YYDKDF (reference sequence). This CDR3 is 14 amino acids long. The J segment lost 5 bases and the V segment lost 0 bases, leaving 3 bases of the junction unmatched. The CDR3 loop reads CATSREQGAHEQYF. The CDR3 DNA follows: TGTGCCACCAGCAGAGAGCAGGGGGCTCACGAGCAGTACTTC.

The V gene is TRBV13, the J gene TRBJ2-7; perhaps TRBD2 as D (6 bases). The CDR3 is 16 amino acids. Germline V gene lookup returns CDR1 PRHDT and CDR2 FYEKMQ (reference sequence). Trimming cost V 5 bases and J 3 bases, with 20 bases left between them. CDR3 in DNA: TGTGCCAGCAGCCTACCGCAGGGTCCAGCGGGCTACGAGCAGTACTTC. This translates into CASSLPQGPAGYEQYF.

This clone was observed a few times. The rearrangement uses TRBV5-4 and TRBJ2-3; 14 bases are a match to TRBD2. CDR3 length: 17 residues. Per the germline V gene, CDR1 is SGHNT and CDR2 is YYREEE (reference sequence). V shed 2 bases, J shed 3 bases, and the junction held 5 bases outside the gene matches. The CDR3: CASSLRLAGGPTDTQYF. CDR3 coding DNA: TGTGCCAGCAGCTTAAGACTAGCGGGAGGGCCAACAGATACGCAGTATTTT.

This clone was picked up a small number of times. This chain uses TRBV30 with TRBJ2-7, with 7 nucleotides matching TRBD2. Trimming cost V 4 bases and J 0 bases; bases outside gene matches: 9. This CDR3 has 15 residues. Germline V gene sequence: CDR1 GTSNPN, CDR2 SVGIG (reference sequence). The CDR3 is CAWNPRGVSSYEQYF. DNA of the CDR3: TGTGCCTGGAACCCACGGGGGGTCAGCTCCTACGAGCAGTACTTC.

This clone was counted a few times. The V gene is TRBV4-1, the J gene TRBJ2-7, with 9 nucleotides matching TRBD1. The CDR3 contains 14 residues. Germline values: CDR1 MGHRA, CDR2 YSYEKL. The trim removed 4 bases at V and 6 bases at J, leaving 7 bases unmatched. CDR3 in amino acids: CASSLRDRVSEQYF. In nucleotides, the CDR3 is TGCGCCAGCAGCCTCCGGGACAGGGTGAGCGAGCAGTACTTC.

This clone was detected a few times. The V gene is TRBV27, the J gene TRBJ1-1; 7 bases are a match to TRBD1. The trim removed 6 bases at V and 3 bases at J, leaving 7 bases unmatched. Germline V gene data show CDR1 as MNHEY and CDR2 as SMNVEV (reference sequence). The length of the CDR3 is 14 residues. The CDR3 loop is CASRQTGMHTEAFF. In nucleotides, the CDR3 is TGTGCCAGCAGACAGACAGGGATGCACACTGAAGCTTTCTTT.

The chain's CDR3 is CASSQGTGTSSYNEQFF. The CDR3 DNA follows: TGCGCCAGCAGCCAAGGTACCGGGACTAGCTCCTACAATGAGCAGTTCTTC. This rearrangement joins TRBV4-1 to TRBJ2-1; 8 positions match TRBD2. Germline values: CDR1 MGHRA, CDR2 YSYEKL. Losses at the gene ends were 1 base for V and 0 bases for J; bases not matched to a gene: 5. The CDR3 spans 17 residues.

The chain recombines TRBV5-4 with TRBJ2-7, with D perhaps TRBD1 (6 bases). With 4 bases removed from V and 0 bases from J, the gap between germline ends came to 14 bases. The CDR3 contains 15 residues. From germline, CDR1 is SGHNT and CDR2 YYREEE (reference sequence). The CDR3 sequence is CASSHFDRSSYEQYF. CDR3 in DNA: TGTGCCAGCAGCCACTTCGACAGGAGCTCCTACGAGCAGTACTTC.

This clone was observed a handful of times. The rearrangement joins TRBV7-2 to TRBJ2-1, with 9 nucleotides matching TRBD2. The CDR3 contains 14 residues. The V segment lost 5 bases and the J segment 6 bases; nucleotides outside the gene matches: 5. Germline loops: CDR1 SGHTA, CDR2 FQGNSA. The CDR3 sequence is CASSIQAGGNEQFF. The CDR3 nucleotides are TGTGCCAGCAGCATACAAGCGGGAGGCAATGAGCAGTTCTTC.

This clone was counted only a few times. Other nucleotide sequences from this sample produce the same CDR3. The chain joins TRBV19 to TRBJ2-5; 8 nucleotides line up with TRBD2. CDR3 size: 14 residues. From germline, CDR1 is LNHDA and CDR2 SQIVND (reference sequence). V shed 3 bases and J 5 bases; nucleotides not matched to a gene: 5. CDR3 amino acids: CASSIGLAGETQYF. CDR3 nucleotides: TGTGCCAGTAGTATTGGACTAGCTGGCGAGACCCAGTACTTC.

V and J are TRBV6-1 and TRBJ2-6; D call uncertain. The CDR3 totals 14 residues. V lost 6 bases and J lost 0, with 6 bases in between. Germline-derived CDR1 and CDR2 are MNHNS and SASEGT. This CDR3 is CASSDNSGANVLTF. CDR3 DNA: TGTGCCAGCAGCGACAACTCTGGGGCCAACGTCCTGACTTTC.

The V call is TRBV30, the J call TRBJ1-4; 9 bases agree with TRBD1. The CDR3 runs 13 residues. CDR1 and CDR2 from the germline V gene are GTSNPN and SVGIG (reference sequence). V shed 7 bases, J shed 7 bases, and the junction held 7 bases outside the gene matches. The CDR3 here is CASGQGIVEKLFF. The CDR3 DNA reads as TGTGCCTCGGGACAGGGAATAGTTGAAAAACTGTTTTTT.

The rearrangement uses TRBV4-2 and TRBJ2-2; 8 bases agree with TRBD1. Germline trimming cut 6 bases from V and 7 bases from J; bases unmatched to any gene: 13. The CDR3 has 16 amino acids. Germline V gives CDR1 LGHNA, CDR2 YNFKEQ. DNA of the CDR3: TGTGCCAGCAGTCTAAGGGCAGGGGGCTCGAGCGGGGAGCTGTTTTTT. Protein sequence: CASSLRAGGSSGELFF.

This clone was seen a few times. The CDR3, as DNA: TGTGCCAGCTCGCTGACAACTAACTATGGCTACACCTTC. Encoded protein: CASSLTTNYGYTF. The chain recombines TRBV18 with TRBJ1-2; D not certain. The V and J ends lost 6 bases and 0 bases respectively, with 8 bases between them. The CDR3 is made up of 13 amino acids. CDR1 KGHSH and CDR2 LQKENI come from the germline V gene.

This chain links TRBV29-1 with TRBJ2-5; TRBD2 matches 8 bases. The CDR3 runs 16 residues. The germline V gene encodes CDR1 SQVTM and CDR2 ANQGSEA. The trim removed 4 bases at V and 2 bases at J, leaving 12 bases unmatched. CDR3 region: CSVAPWRGAGQETQYF. CDR3 nucleotides: TGCAGCGTTGCCCCCTGGCGGGGGGCAGGTCAAGAGACCCAGTACTTC. Drawing the rest from reference TRBV29-1 and TRBJ2-5, the complete variable domain is SAVISQKPSRDICQRGTSLTIQCQVDSQVTMMFWYRQQPGQSLTLIATANQGSEATYESGFVIDKFPISRPNLTFSTLTVSNMSPEDSSIYLCSVAPWRGAGQETQYFGPGTRLLVL.

The chain has TRBV2 and TRBJ1-6; D gene unclear. The CDR3 consists of 14 residues. CDR1 is SNHLY and CDR2 is FYNNEI in the germline V gene. V was clipped by 1 base and J by 8 bases, with 9 bases between them. As DNA, the CDR3 is TGTGCCAGCAGTGAAGTCGGGAGGGATTCACCCCTCCACTTT. Translation gives CASSEVGRDSPLHF.

V gene TRBV7-2 combines with J gene TRBJ2-5; 7 bases are a match to TRBD2. This CDR3 has 13 amino acids. J lost 3 bases, V lost 5 bases, and 3 bases had no gene match. The germline V gene encodes CDR1 SGHTA and CDR2 FQGNSA. The DNA of the CDR3 is TGTGCCAGCAGCGCCGGGACTAAAGAGACCCAGTACTTC. Residues: CASSAGTKETQYF.